One and the same sample provided the 21 T cell receptor beta chains below, sequenced in a study of radiotherapy plus CTLA-4 blockade in lung cancer. TCRdb's copy holds only in-frame clones and misses some; the assay was immunoSEQ multiplex PCR. This sample has 85,000 to 130,000 clones, with approximately 81% found just once. The sequences come from peripheral blood, collected from a patient treated with radiotherapy plus ipilimumab. Receptors originate from a human donor with non-small cell lung cancer that progressed on radiotherapy plus ipilimumab. Some clones in this sample may be carry-over from other donors' samples.

This clone appeared a single time. CDR3: CASSFGQGGIQETQYF. In DNA, the CDR3 is TGTGCCAGCAGCTTCGGACAGGGAGGCATCCAAGAGACCCAGTACTTC. The J gene is TRBJ2-5, the V gene TRBV5-8; 8 bases align to TRBD1. The V gene end was trimmed by 2 bases and the J gene end by 1 base; junction bases not matched to a gene: 7. The CDR3 sequence is 16 residues long. CDR1 and CDR2 (germline): SGHTS, YDEGEE. Looking up the rest from reference TRBV5-8 and TRBJ2-5 gives the full variable domain: EAGVTQSPTHLIKTRGQQATLRCSPISGHTSVYWYQQALGLGLQFLLWYDEGEERNRGNFPPRFSGRQFPNYSSELNVNALELEDSALYLCASSFGQGGIQETQYFGPGTRLLVL.

V usage is TRBV5-1 and J usage is TRBJ2-5, with D uncertain. Trimming pared 6 bases from V and 1 base from J, leaving 10 bases between. CDR3 length: 13 amino acids. The germline CDR1 and CDR2 sequences are SGHRS and YFSETQ. In nucleotides, the CDR3 is TGCGCCAGCACTTTTGGGTCCCAAGAGACCCAGTACTTC. Translating it yields CASTFGSQETQYF.

This clone was seen a handful of times. The chain is built from TRBV11-2 and TRBJ2-6; D is perhaps TRBD2 (5 bases). CDR3 length: 19 amino acids. V lost 5 bases to trimming and J lost 1 base, with 21 bases between them. Germline CDR1 reads SGHAT; CDR2 reads FQNNGV. This chain's CDR3 is CASSGLNVRGPSGANVLTF. CDR3 DNA sequence: TGTGCCAGCAGCGGCCTTAATGTCAGAGGGCCTTCTGGGGCCAACGTCCTGACTTTC.

The chain has TRBV9 and TRBJ1-1, with D tentatively TRBD1 (6 bases). The CDR3 contains 15 residues. Germline CDR1 is SGDLS and CDR2 is YYNGEE. V was clipped by 0 bases and J by 3 bases, with 12 bases between them. The CDR3 DNA reads TGTGCCAGCAGCGTAGGAAGGGGGTGGGACACTGAAGCTTTCTTT. Translating gives CASSVGRGWDTEAFF.

This clone has just a few counts. V gene TRBV4-1 combines with J gene TRBJ2-5, with 7 bases matching TRBD2. The CDR3 covers 15 residues. The V gene's germline CDR1 is MGHRA and CDR2 YSYEKL. Trimming removed 0 bases from V and 5 bases from J; junction bases left unmatched: 6. CDR3 sequence (DNA): TGCGCCAGCAGCCAAGATCAACAAGCGGGGGAGACCCAGTACTTC. It translates to CASSQDQQAGETQYF.

This rearrangement joins TRBV5-1 to TRBJ2-1, with D perhaps matching TRBD1 or TRBD2 (5 bases each). Germline V lookup: CDR1 SGHRS, CDR2 YFSETQ. Between the trimmed V and J ends, which lost 4 bases and 9 bases, there was a span of 14 bases. The length of the CDR3 is 13 residues. CDR3 nucleotides: TGCGCCAGCAGCCGGGGAGACAGTGGTGAGCAGTTCTTC. It translates to CASSRGDSGEQFF.

The gene calls are TRBV18 and TRBJ2-5; D call uncertain. The germline V gene has CDR1 KGHSH and CDR2 LQKENI. The CDR3 length is 17 residues. The V gene lost 3 bases and the J gene lost 0 bases, with 17 bases spanning the gap. The CDR3 nucleotides read TGTGCCAGCTCACCGCCCACCGGACGATTATACCAAGAGACCCAGTACTTC. Amino acids: CASSPPTGRLYQETQYF.

In its sample, this clone was seen once. The rearrangement links TRBV28 to TRBJ2-7; D might be TRBD1 (5 bases). CDR1 is MDHEN, CDR2 SYDVKM, per germline. The CDR3 is made up of 12 amino acids. V shed 7 bases and J shed 2 bases, with 9 bases lying between them. CDR3 amino acids: CASTDSTYEQYF. DNA for the CDR3: TGTGCCAGCACCGACAGTACCTACGAGCAGTACTTC.

V is TRBV6-6 and J is TRBJ2-7; 7 bases line up with TRBD2. J was trimmed by 2 bases and V by 2 bases; bases with no gene match: 6. This CDR3 contains 15 residues. CDR1 is MNHNY, CDR2 SVGAGI, per germline (reference sequence). The CDR3 spells CASSYPERGPYEQYF. CDR3 DNA sequence: TGTGCCAGCAGTTACCCAGAGCGGGGCCCCTACGAGCAGTACTTC.

This clone was recorded only once. The rearrangement links TRBV11-2 to TRBJ2-1; TRBD2 might be the D (6 bases). In germline, CDR1 is SGHAT, CDR2 FQNNGV. Trimming removed 5 bases from V and 0 bases from J, with 14 bases in between. The CDR3 covers 16 residues. CDR3 in amino acids: CASSHARDRSYNEQFF. The CDR3 nucleotides are TGTGCCAGCAGCCACGCGCGGGATCGCTCCTACAATGAGCAGTTCTTC.

The chain combines TRBV23-1 with TRBJ1-2; possibly TRBD1 for D (6 bases). TRBV23-1 carries the ORF label, with uncertain function. With 2 bases removed from V and 4 bases from J, the gap between germline ends came to 20 bases. The CDR3 contains 17 residues. CDR3 residues: CASSQSRWGGGLYGYTF. The CDR3 DNA sequence: TGCGCCAGCAGTCAAAGTAGGTGGGGCGGGGGCCTCTATGGCTACACCTTC.

The CDR3 protein is CASSGGTGGNIMETQYF. The CDR3 DNA reads as TGTGCCAGCAGCGGAGGGACAGGGGGCAATATTATGGAGACCCAGTACTTC. This chain connects TRBV9 to TRBJ2-5; 12 bases are shared with TRBD1. The CDR3 spans 17 residues. In germline, CDR1 is SGDLS, CDR2 YYNGEE. J gave up 5 bases and V 3 bases, and 11 bases lay outside the gene matches.

A single count supports this clone. The V gene is TRBV21-1, the J gene TRBJ2-7. TRBV21-1 is recorded as a pseudogene. The CDR3 is 14 residues long. DNA for the CDR3: TGTGCCAGCAGCAAATATGGGGGGCCCTACGAGCAGTACTTC. Its translation: CASSKYGGPYEQYF.

The chain uses TRBV5-1 and TRBJ2-7, with TRBD2 matching 12 bases. The germline V gene encodes CDR1 SGHRS and CDR2 YFSETQ. The J segment lost 2 bases and the V segment lost 2 bases, leaving 8 bases of the junction unmatched. The CDR3 loop spans 17 amino acids. The CDR3 loop reads CASSFRGRTSGAYEQYF. The CDR3 bases are TGCGCCAGCAGCTTTAGGGGGAGGACTAGCGGGGCCTACGAGCAGTACTTC.

The chain has TRBV2 and TRBJ2-7; 7 positions agree with TRBD2. CDR1 and CDR2 from the germline V gene are SNHLY and FYNNEI. Trimming at V came to 2 bases and at J to 6 bases, leaving 4 bases not matched to a gene. CDR3 size: 13 residues. The CDR3 loop reads CASSEREGTEQYF. The CDR3 DNA reads as TGTGCCAGCAGTGAAAGGGAGGGGACCGAGCAGTACTTC.

The chain uses TRBV7-6 and TRBJ1-3; 9 bases align to TRBD1. Germline values: CDR1 SGHVS, CDR2 FNYEAQ. J was trimmed by 4 bases and V by 5 bases; bases with no gene match: 3. The CDR3 sequence is 14 residues long. CDR3 DNA: TGTGCCAGCAGCCCACAGGGGGCAGGAAACACCATATATTTT. This codes for CASSPQGAGNTIYF.

The chain links TRBV7-9 to TRBJ1-2; the D gene is possibly TRBD1 (5 bases). Per the germline V gene, CDR1 is SEHNR and CDR2 is FQNEAQ (reference sequence). The CDR3 covers 14 residues. Trimming took 5 bases from V and 2 from J, leaving 12 bases between them. The CDR3: CASSNSGDNYGYTF. In nucleotides, the CDR3 is TGTGCCAGCAGCAATAGTGGGGACAACTATGGCTACACCTTC.

The chain employs TRBV29-1 and TRBJ1-1; D call uncertain. V gave up 0 bases and J gave up 6 bases, with 8 bases separating them. The germline V gene has CDR1 SQVTM and CDR2 ANQGSEA. The CDR3 consists of 12 residues. The DNA for the CDR3 is TGCAGCGTTGAAGAGTCCGGACCTGAAGCTTTCTTT. Protein sequence: CSVEESGPEAFF.

The V and J genes are TRBV28 and TRBJ1-2; D call uncertain. There are 11 residues in the CDR3. Germline V gene sequence: CDR1 MDHEN, CDR2 SYDVKM. The germline V and J ends were trimmed by 6 bases and 10 bases, with 12 bases remaining between them. The CDR3 region is CASSYPGLYTF. The CDR3 nucleotides read TGTGCCAGCAGCTACCCGGGCCTCTACACCTTC.

This clone was seen a handful of times. The chain recombines TRBV6-5 with TRBJ2-2; weak D call: TRBD1 (6 bases). Germline loops: CDR1 MNHEY, CDR2 SVGAGI. V shed 6 bases and J shed 2 bases, with 7 bases lying between them. The CDR3 contains 13 residues. The CDR3 sequence: CASRQGNTGELFF. As DNA, the CDR3 is TGTGCCAGCAGACAGGGAAACACCGGGGAGCTGTTTTTT.

This chain uses TRBV5-6 with TRBJ2-3; D unclear. Looked up from germline, CDR1 is SGHDT and CDR2 is YYEEEE. V lost 4 bases and J lost 4, with 13 bases in between. This CDR3 has 14 amino acids. The CDR3 DNA reads as TGTGCCAGCAGCGACGGTTCAGGTGCAGATACGCAGTATTTT. This translates into CASSDGSGADTQYF.